This T cell receptor beta chain was observed in a study of blood T cell repertoires in COVID-19. Turning to the study itself: The cDNA or gDNA used as material had been derived from T cells, B-cell-depleted T cells, or PBMCs.

Self-reported history from a screening survey and questionnaire set each donor's cohort. Clones were sequenced by immunoSEQ multiplex PCR, and TCRdb holds only the in-frame ones, with some missing. The sample lists approximately 500,000 clones; roughly 90% were seen once. Trimming at V came to 5 bases and at J to 10 bases, leaving 8 bases not matched to a gene. Germline V gene data show CDR1 as KGHDR and CDR2 as SFDVKD. CDR3 length: 15 amino acids. The V gene is TRBV24-1, the J gene TRBJ2-1; 12 bases map to TRBD2. Specimen: PBMCs or T cells enriched from blood (not recorded which). The TCR was taken from a woman aged 35 to 49 who had recovered from COVID-19. The CDR3 region has the DNA TGTGCCACCAGTGCCGGACTAGCGGGAAGGGACGAGCAGTTCTTC. Translating it yields CATSAGLAGRDEQFF.